Listed below are T cell receptor beta chains from one sample, sequenced in a study of blood T cell repertoires in COVID-19. Assay: immunoSEQ multiplex PCR; the TCRdb copy retains only in-frame clones and omits some. The sample has more than 250,000 clones; 75% to 90% are singletons. Sequences were obtained from peripheral blood. The receptors shown here come from a woman younger than 45 who had recovered from COVID-19. CDR3s include the opening cysteine and the closing phenylalanine or tryptophan. D genes are given only for firm matches.

CDR3 length,D gene,J gene,V gene,CDR3 protein
17,TRBD1,TRBJ1-4,TRBV15,CATSGPQGRTSNEKLFF
13,-,TRBJ1-5,TRBV24-1,CATSAWGDQPQHF
14,TRBD1,TRBJ2-7,TRBV29-1,CSVAGTGEGGEQYF
16,-,TRBJ2-5,TRBV7-7,CASSLSYRGFGETQYF
15,TRBD1,TRBJ2-3,TRBV19,CASSPGTGKTDTQYF
16,-,TRBJ2-3,TRBV6-2/TRBV6-3,CASSLSVERITDTQYF
14,-,TRBJ1-1,TRBV5-1,CASSATRTAYEAFF
13,-,TRBJ1-2,TRBV30,CAWSVLSGYGYTF
15,-,TRBJ1-2,TRBV3-1/TRBV3-2,CASSQDVVPNYGYTF
18,-,TRBJ2-1,TRBV4-1,CASSQGQVGLSSYNEQFF
18,TRBD1,TRBJ2-2,TRBV25-1,CASSERLGLGQEAGELFF
18,TRBD1,TRBJ1-2,TRBV3-1/TRBV3-2,CASSQGTGAKQTNYGYTF
17,TRBD2,TRBJ2-3,TRBV7-9,CASSSTLGLHEPDTQYF
14,-,TRBJ2-2,TRBV5-1,CASSLEGDTGELFF
16,-,TRBJ2-2,TRBV30,CAWSVWGGSSTGELFF
12,-,TRBJ2-7,TRBV9,CASSKWDTEQYF
18,TRBD2,TRBJ2-1,TRBV19,CASSGLGQRGRSYNEQFF
17,-,TRBJ2-2,TRBV21-1,CASSQTRTGGSTGELFF
14,TRBD2,TRBJ2-5,TRBV5-4,CASSFSGSRETQYF
18,TRBD2,TRBJ2-1,TRBV28,CASSLYSLGLAGYNEQFF
13,-,TRBJ2-7,TRBV5-4,CASSPDSSYEQYF
15,-,TRBJ1-3,TRBV5-6,CASSLGQATGNTIYF
14,TRBD1,TRBJ1-2,TRBV10-2,CASSLTGDGTGYTF
14,-,TRBJ2-2,TRBV6-5,CASSQRGYTGELFF
16,-,TRBJ1-1,TRBV7-2,CASSGGAGALSTEAFF
14,TRBD2,TRBJ2-2,TRBV7-2,CASRTRLATGELFF
13,TRBD1,TRBJ2-1,TRBV6-5,CATTGVEYNEQFF
15,-,TRBJ2-4,TRBV28,CASSQRTVLKNIQYF
15,TRBD2,TRBJ2-7,TRBV5-1,CASSLGGLVVHEQYF
15,-,TRBJ1-4,TRBV9,CASSVGAGGSEKLFF
13,-,TRBJ1-1,TRBV18,CASSSTANTEAFF
17,TRBD1,TRBJ2-7,TRBV28,CASSPMGGGQEIYEQYF
16,TRBD2,TRBJ2-2,TRBV19,CASSPLAGTNTGELFF
15,-,TRBJ1-2,TRBV3-1/TRBV3-2,CASSQELGTPYGYTF
12,-,TRBJ2-1,TRBV2,CASSWTGDEQFF
18,TRBD2,TRBJ2-1,TRBV28,CASSSPSGRASVLGEQFF
12,-,TRBJ2-1,TRBV19,CASRNYYNEQFF